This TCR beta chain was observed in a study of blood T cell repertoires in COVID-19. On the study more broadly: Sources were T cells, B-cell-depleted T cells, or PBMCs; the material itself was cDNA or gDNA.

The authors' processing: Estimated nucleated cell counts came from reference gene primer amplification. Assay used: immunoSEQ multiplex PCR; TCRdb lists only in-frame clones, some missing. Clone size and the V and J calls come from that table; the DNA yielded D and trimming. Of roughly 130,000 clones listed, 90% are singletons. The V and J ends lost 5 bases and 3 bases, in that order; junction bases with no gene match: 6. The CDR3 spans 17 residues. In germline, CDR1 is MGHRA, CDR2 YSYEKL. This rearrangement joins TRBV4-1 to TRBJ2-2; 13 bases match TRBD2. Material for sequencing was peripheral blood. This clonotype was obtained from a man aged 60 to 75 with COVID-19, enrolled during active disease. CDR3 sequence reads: CASSSWTSGRHTGELFF. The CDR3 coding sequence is TGCGCCAGCAGCTCGTGGACTAGCGGGAGACACACCGGGGAGCTGTTTTTT.